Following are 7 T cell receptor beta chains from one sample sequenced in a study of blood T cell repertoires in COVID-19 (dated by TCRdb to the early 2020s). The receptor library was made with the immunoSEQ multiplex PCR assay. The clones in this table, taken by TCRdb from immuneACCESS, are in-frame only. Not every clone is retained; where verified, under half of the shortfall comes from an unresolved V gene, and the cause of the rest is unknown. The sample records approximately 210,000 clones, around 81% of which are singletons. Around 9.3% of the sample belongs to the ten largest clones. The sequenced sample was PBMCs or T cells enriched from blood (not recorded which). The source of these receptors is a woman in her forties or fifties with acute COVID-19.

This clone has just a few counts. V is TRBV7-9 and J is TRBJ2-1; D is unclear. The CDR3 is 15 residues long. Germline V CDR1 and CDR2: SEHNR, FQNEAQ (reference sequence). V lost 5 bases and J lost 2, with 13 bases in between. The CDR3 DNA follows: TGTGCCAGCAGCCCCCCCCGAGCTGCCTACAATGAGCAGTTCTTC. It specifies CASSPPRAAYNEQFF.

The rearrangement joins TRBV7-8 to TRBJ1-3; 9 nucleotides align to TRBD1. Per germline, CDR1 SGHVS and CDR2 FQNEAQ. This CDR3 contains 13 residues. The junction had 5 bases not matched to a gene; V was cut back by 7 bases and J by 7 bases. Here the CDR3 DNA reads TGTGCCAGCACCGTTGACAGGGGGAACACCATATATTTT. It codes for CASTVDRGNTIYF.

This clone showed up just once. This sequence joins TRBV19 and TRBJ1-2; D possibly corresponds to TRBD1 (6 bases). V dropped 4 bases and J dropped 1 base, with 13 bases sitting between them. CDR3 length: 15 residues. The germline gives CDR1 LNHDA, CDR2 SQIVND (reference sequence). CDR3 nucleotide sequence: TGTGCCAGTAGTAAGGGGGACGCCAATAACTATGGCTACACCTTC. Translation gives CASSKGDANNYGYTF.

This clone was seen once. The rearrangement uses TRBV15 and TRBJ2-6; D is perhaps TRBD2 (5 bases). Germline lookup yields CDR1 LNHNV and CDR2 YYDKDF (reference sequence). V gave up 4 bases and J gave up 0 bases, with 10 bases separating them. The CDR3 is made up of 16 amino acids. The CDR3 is CATSIGRDSGANVLTF. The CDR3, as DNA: TGTGCCACCAGCATCGGACGGGACTCTGGGGCCAACGTCCTGACTTTC. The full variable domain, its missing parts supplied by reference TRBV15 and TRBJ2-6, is DAMVIQNPRYQVTQFGKPVTLSCSQTLNHNVMYWYQQKSSQAPKLLFHYYDKDFNNEADTPDNFQSRRPNTSFCFLDIRSPGLGDTAMYLCATSIGRDSGANVLTFGAGSRLTVL.

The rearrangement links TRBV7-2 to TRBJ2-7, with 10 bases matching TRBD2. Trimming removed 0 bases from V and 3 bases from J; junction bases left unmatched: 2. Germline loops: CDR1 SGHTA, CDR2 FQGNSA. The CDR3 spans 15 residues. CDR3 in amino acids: CASSLALAGGYEQYF. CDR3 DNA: TGTGCCAGCAGCTTAGCCTTAGCGGGGGGCTACGAGCAGTACTTC.

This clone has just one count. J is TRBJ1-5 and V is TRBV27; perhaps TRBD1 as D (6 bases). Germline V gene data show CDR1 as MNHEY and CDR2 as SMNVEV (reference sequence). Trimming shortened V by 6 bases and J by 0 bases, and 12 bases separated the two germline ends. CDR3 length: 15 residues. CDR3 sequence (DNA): TGTGCCAGCAGCCCAGGGACACGTAGCAATCAGCCCCAGCATTTT. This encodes CASSPGTRSNQPQHF.

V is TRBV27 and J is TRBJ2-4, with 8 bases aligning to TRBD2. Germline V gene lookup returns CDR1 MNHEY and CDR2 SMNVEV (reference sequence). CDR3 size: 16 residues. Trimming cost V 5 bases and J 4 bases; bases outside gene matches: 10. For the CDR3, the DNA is TGTGCCAGCAGTCCGACGGTTGGCGGGGGGAAAAACATTCAGTACTTC. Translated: CASSPTVGGGKNIQYF.